The present TCR beta chain was sequenced within a study of T and B cells in COVID-19 patients. The wider study: Most recovered patients had mild to moderate COVID-19 treated as outpatients. Comorbidities linked to unfavorable COVID-19 outcome were present in about 90% of the 20 active-infection patients. Study findings and constraints: Patients with COVID-19 reportedly showed strongly skewed T cell receptor beta variable and joining gene usage.

Multiplex PCR with BIOMED2 TRB-A/B primer pools amplified TRB rearrangements. TCRdb recomputed calls from the multiplex PCR reads with MiXCR, one row per CDR3 protein. The repertoire holds 8,000 to 10,000 distinct CDR3 sequences, with 31% as singletons. This clonotype was detected a few times. Its antigen is unknown. Each TRB amplification used about 250-550 ng of genomic DNA from blood. From germline, CDR1 is MNHEY and CDR2 SVGAGI. The CDR3 length is 15 residues. Trimming shortened V by 5 bases and J by 4 bases, and 17 bases separated the two germline ends. The rearrangement uses TRBV6-5 and TRBJ1-1; D is unclear. The sample consisted of blood. This sequence was found in a human donor who had recovered from COVID-19. CDR3: CASSTAPPQTTEAFF. The CDR3, as DNA: TGTGCCAGCAGTACCGCTCCACCTCAGACCACTGAAGCTTTCTTT.